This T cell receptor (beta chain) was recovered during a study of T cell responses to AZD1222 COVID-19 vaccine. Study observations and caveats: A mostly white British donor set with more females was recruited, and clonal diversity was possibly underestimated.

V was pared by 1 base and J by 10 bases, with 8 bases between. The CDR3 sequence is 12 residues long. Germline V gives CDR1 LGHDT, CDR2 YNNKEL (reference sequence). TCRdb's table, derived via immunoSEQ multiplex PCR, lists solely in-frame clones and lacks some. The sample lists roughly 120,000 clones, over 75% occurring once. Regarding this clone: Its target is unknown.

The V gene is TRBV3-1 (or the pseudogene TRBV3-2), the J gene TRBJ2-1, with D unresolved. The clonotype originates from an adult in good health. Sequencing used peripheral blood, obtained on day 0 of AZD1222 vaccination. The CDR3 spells CASSQGPGEQFF. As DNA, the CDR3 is TGTGCCAGCAGCCAAGGCCCCGGGGAGCAGTTCTTC.